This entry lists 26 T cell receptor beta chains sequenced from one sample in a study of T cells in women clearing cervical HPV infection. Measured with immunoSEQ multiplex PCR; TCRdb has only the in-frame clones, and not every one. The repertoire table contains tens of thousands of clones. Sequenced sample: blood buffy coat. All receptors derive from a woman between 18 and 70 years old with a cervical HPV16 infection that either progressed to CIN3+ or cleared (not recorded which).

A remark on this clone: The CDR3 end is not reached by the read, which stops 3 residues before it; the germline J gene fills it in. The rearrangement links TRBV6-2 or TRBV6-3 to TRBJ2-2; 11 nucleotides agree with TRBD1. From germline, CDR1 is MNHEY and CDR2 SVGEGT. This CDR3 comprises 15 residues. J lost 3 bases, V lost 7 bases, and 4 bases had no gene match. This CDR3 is CASNEGQGDTGELFF. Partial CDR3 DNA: TGTGCCAGCAATGAGGGACAGGGGGACACCGGGGAG.

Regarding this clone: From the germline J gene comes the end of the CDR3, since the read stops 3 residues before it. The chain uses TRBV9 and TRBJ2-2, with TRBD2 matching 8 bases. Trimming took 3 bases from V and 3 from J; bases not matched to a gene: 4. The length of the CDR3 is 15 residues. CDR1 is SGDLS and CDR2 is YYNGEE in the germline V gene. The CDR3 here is CASSGSGSDTGELFF. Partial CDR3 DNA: TGTGCCAGCAGCGGGAGCGGGAGCGACACCGGGGAG. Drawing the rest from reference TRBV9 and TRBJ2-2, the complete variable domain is DSGVTQTPKHLITATGQRVTLRCSPRSGDLSVYWYQQSLDQGLQFLIQYYNGEERAKGNILERFSAQQFPDLHSELNLSSLELGDSALYFCASSGSGSDTGELFFGEGSRLTVL.

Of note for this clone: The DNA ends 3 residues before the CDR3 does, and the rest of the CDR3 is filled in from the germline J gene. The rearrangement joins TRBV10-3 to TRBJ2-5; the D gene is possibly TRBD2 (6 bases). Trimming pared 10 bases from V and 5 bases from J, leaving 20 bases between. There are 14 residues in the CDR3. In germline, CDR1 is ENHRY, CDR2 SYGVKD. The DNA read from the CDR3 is TGTGCCACCTCCGGCGATGTAGGAGGGGAGACC. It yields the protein CATSGDVGGET. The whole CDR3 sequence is CATSGDVGGETQYF.

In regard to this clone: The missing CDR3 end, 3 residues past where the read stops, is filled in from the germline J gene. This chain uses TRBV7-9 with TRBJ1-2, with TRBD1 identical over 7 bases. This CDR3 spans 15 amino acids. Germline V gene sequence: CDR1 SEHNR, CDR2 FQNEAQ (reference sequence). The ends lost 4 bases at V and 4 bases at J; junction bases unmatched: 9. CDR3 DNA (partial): TGTGCCAGCAGCTCCCAGGGACAGACACTCTATGGC. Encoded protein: CASSSQGQTLYG. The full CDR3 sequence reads CASSSQGQTLYGYTF.

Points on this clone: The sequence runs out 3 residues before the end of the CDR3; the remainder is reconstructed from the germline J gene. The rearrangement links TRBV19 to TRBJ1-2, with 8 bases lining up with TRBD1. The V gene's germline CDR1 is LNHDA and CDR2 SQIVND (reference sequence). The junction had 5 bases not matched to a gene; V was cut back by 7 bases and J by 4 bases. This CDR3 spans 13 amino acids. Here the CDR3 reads CASTQGQGYGYTF. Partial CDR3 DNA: TGTGCCAGTACCCAAGGACAGGGCTATGGC.

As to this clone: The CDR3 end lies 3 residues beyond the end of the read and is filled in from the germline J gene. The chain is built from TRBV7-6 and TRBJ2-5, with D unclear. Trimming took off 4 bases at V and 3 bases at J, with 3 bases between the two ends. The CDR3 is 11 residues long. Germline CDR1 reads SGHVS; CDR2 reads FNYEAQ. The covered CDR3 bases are TGTGCCAGCAGCTCAAAAGAGACC. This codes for CASSSKET. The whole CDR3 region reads CASSSKETQYF.

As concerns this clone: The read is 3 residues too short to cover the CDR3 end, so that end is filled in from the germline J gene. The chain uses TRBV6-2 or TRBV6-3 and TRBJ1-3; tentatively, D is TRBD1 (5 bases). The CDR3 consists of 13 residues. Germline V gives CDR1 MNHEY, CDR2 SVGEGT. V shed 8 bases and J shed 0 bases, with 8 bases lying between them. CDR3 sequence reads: CASDRPSGNTIYF. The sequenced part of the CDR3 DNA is TGTGCCAGCGACAGACCCTCTGGAAACACC.

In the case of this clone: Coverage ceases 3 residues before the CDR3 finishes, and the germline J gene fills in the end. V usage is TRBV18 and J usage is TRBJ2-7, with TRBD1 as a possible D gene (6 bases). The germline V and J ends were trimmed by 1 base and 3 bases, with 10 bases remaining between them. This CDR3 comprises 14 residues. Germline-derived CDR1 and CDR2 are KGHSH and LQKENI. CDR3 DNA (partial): TGTGCCAGCTCACCACGGGACACTCTCTACGAG. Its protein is CASSPRDTLYE. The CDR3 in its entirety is CASSPRDTLYEQYF.

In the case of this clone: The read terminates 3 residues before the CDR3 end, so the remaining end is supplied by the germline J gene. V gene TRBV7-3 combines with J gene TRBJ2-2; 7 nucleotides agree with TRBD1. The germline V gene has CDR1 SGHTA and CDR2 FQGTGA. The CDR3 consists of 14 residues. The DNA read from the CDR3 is TGTGCCAGCAGCCTCGTAGGGGGCAGAGAAAAG. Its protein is CASSLVGGREK. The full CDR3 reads CASSLVGGREKLFF.

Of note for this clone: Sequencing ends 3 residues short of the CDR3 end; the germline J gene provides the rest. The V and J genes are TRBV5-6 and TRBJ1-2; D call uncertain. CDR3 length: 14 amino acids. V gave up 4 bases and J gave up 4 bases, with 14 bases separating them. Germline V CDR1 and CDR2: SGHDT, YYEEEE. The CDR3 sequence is CASSPLDQPYGYTF. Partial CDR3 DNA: TGTGCCAGCAGCCCCCTAGACCAGCCCTATGGC.

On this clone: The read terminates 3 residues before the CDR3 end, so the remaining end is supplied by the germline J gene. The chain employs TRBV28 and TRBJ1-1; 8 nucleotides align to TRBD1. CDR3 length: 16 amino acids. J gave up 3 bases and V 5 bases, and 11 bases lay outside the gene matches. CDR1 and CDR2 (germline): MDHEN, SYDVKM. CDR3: CASSPPPQGADTEAFF. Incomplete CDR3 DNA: TGTGCCAGCAGTCCTCCCCCTCAGGGGGCTGACACTGAA.

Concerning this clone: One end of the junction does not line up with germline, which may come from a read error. CDR3 DNA, as far as it was read: TGCGCCAGCAGCCAAGGGCAGGGCAGATGGAACACTGAA. Translation gives CASSQGQGRWNTE. The entire CDR3 protein is CASSQGQGRWNTEAFF. This chain links TRBV4-2 with TRBJ1-1, with D maybe TRBD1 (5 bases). The read ends 3 residues early relative to the CDR3; the germline J gene fills the gap. Germline V lookup: CDR1 LGHNA, CDR2 YNFKEQ. CDR3 length equals 16 residues.

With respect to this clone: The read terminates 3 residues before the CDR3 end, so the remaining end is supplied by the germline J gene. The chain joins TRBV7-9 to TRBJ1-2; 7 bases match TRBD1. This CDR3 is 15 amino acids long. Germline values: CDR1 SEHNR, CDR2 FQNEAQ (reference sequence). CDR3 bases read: TGTGCCAGCAGCTATCAGGGACAGCCGGAAAACATC. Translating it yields CASSYQGQPENI. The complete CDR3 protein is CASSYQGQPENIYTF. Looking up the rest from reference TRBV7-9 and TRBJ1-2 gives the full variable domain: DTGVSQNPRHKITKRGQNVTFRCDPISEHNRLYWYRQTLGQGPEFLTYFQNEAQLEKSRLLSDRFSAERPKGSFSTLEIQRTEQGDSAMYLCASSYQGQPENIYTFGSGTRLTVV.

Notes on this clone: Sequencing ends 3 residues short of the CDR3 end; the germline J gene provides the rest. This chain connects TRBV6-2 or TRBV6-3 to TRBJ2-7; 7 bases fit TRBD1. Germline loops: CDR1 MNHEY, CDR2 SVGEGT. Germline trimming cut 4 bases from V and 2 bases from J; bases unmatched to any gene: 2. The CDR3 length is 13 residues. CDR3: CASSWTGPYEQYF. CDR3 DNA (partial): TGTGCCAGCAGTTGGACAGGACCCTACGAG.

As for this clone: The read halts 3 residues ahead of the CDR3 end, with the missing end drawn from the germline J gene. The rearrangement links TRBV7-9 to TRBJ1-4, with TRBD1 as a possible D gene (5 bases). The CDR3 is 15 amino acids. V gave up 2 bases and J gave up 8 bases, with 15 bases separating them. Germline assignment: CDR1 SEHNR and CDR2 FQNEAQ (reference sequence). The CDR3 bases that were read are TGTGCCAGCAGCTTAATTGTTCAGGGAGGGGAAAAA. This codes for CASSLIVQGGEK. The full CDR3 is CASSLIVQGGEKLFF.

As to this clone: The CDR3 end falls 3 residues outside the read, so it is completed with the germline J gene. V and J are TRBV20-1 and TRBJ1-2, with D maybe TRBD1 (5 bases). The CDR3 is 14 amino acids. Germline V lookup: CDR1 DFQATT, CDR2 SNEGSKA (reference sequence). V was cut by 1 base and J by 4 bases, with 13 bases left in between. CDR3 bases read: TGCAGTGCTAGAGCACCGGGGGAGGCCTATGGC. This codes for CSARAPGEAYG. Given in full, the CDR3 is CSARAPGEAYGYTF.

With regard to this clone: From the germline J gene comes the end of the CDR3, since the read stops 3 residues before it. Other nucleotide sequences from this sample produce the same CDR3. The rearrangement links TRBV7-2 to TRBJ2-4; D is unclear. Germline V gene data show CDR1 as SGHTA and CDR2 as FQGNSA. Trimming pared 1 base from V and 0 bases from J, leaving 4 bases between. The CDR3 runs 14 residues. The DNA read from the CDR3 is TGTGCCAGCAGCTTAGGTCTAGCCAAAAACATT. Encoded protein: CASSLGLAKNI. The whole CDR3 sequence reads CASSLGLAKNIQYF.

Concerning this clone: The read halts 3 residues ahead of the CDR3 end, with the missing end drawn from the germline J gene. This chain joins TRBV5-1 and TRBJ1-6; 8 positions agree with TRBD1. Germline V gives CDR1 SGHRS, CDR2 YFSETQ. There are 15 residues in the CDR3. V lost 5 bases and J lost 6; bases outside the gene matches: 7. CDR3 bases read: TGCGCCAGCAGGGACGGACAGGGTTTTAATTCACCC. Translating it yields CASRDGQGFNSP. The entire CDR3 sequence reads CASRDGQGFNSPLHF. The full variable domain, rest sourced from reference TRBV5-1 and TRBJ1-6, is KAGVTQTPRYLIKTRGQQVTLSCSPISGHRSVSWYQQTPGQGLQFLFEYFSETQRNKGNFPGRFSGRQFSNSRSEMNVSTLELGDSALYLCASRDGQGFNSPLHFGNGTRLTVT.

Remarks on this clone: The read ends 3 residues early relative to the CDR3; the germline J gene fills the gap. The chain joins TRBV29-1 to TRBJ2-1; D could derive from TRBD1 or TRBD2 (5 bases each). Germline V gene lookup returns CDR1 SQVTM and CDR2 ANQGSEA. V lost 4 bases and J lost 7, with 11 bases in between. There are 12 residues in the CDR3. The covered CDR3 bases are TGCAGCGTTGGAGAGGGGCGGAATGAG. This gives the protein CSVGEGRNE. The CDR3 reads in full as CSVGEGRNEQFF.

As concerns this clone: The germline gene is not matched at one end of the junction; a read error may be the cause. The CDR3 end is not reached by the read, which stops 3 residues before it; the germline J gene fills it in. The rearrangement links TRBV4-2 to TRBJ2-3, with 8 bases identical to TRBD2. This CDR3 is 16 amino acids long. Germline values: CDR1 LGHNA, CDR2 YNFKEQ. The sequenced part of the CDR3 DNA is TGCGCCAGCAGCCAAGATGGGGGACTAGTCCAAGAGACG. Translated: CASSQDGGLVQET. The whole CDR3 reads CASSQDGGLVQETQYF.

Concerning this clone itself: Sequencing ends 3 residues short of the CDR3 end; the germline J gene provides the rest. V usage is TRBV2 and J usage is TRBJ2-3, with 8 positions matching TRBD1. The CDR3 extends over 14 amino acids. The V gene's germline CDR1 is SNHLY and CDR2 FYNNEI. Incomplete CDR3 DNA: TGTGCCAGCAGTGGACAGGGGCCCCAAGAGACG. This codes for CASSGQGPQET. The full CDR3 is CASSGQGPQETQYF.

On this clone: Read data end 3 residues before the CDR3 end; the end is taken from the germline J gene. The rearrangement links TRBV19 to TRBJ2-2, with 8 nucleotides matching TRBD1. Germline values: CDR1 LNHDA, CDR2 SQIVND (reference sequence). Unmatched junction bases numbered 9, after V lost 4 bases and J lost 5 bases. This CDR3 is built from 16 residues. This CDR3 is CASSKGRQGKTGELFF. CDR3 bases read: TGTGCCAGTAGTAAGGGACGACAGGGGAAAACCGGGGAG. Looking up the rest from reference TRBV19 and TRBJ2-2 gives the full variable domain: DGGITQSPKYLFRKEGQNVTLSCEQNLNHDAMYWYRQDPGQGLRLIYYSQIVNDFQKGDIAEGYSVSREKKESFPLTVTSAQKNPTAFYLCASSKGRQGKTGELFFGEGSRLTVL.

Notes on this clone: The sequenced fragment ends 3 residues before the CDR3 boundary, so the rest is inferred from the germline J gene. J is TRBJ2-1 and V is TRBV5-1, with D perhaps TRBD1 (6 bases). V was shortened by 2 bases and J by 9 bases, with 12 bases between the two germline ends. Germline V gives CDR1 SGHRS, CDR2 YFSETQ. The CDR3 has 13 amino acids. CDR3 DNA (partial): TGCGCCAGCAGCTTTGACGACAGGCCTGAG. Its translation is CASSFDDRPE. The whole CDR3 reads CASSFDDRPEQFF.

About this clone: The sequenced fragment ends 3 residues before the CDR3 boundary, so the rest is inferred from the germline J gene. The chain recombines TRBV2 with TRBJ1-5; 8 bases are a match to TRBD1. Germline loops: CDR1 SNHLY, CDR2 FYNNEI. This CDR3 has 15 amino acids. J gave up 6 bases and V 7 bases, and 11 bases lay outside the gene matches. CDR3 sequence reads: CASTAGQGGFQPQHF. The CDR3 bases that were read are TGTGCCAGCACCGCAGGACAGGGAGGGTTTCAGCCC.

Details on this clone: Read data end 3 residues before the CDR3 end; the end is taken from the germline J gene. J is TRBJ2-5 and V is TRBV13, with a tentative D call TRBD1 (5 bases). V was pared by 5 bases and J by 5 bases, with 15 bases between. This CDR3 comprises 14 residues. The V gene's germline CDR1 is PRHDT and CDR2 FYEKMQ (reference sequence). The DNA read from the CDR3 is TGTGCCAGCAGCACAACAGGTTCTGGCGAGACC. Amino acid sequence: CASSTTGSGET. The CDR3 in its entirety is CASSTTGSGETQYF.

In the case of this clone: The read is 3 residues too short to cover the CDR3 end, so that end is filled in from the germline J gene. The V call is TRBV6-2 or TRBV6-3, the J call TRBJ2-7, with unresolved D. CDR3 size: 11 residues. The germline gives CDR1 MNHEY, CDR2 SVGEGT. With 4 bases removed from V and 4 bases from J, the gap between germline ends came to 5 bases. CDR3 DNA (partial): TGTGCCAGCAGTTCACTATACGAG. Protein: CASSSLYE. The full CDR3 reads CASSSLYEQYF.